The present T cell receptor (beta chain) was sequenced within a study of graft-versus-host responses after intestinal transplantation (dated by TCRdb to the early 2020s). About the full investigation: The transplants that recipients got were multivisceral, liver-intestinal, or isolated intestinal. Every recipient was given anti-thymocyte globulin induction, then maintenance tacrolimus and steroids for roughly 3 years. After intestinal transplantation, graft-versus-host and host-versus-graft alloreactive T cell clones were followed in the graft, circulation and bone marrow using bulk TCR-beta CDR3 sequencing. Alloreactive clones were identified by sequencing pre-transplant mixed lymphocyte reaction products and comparing these products with unstimulated pre-transplant donor and recipient T cells. The cohort enrolled about two dozen intestinal transplant recipients, one of whom was a retransplant, and 3 patients without pretransplant specimens were excluded. A peak of at least 4% donor T cells among recipient peripheral blood mononuclear cells was the definition used for donor T cell macrochimerism. Samples from three later patients were sequenced in-house on an Illumina MiSeq with MiXCR processing rather than by the commercial service. General study outcomes and caveats: Early after transplant, peak levels of circulating GvH clones were associated with declines in HvG clones. In the allografts of patients with donor T cell macrochimerism, GvH to HvG T cell clonal ratios were high. GvH clones turned up in recipient bone marrow, with some appearing earlier in ileal mucosa or blood, a pattern consistent with an intestinal mucosal origin. The relatively low number and heterogeneity of intestinal transplant patients limited the conclusions.

Remarks on this clone: Which antigen it targets is not known. Nothing much larger sits one base from this clone, and base qualities are not available.

Blood samples were collected up to 4 times in the first month after transplant and then at least monthly when available. Per the germline V gene, SGHDT is the CDR1 and YYEEEE is the CDR2. A distance of 15 bases separates the germline ends of V and J, which lose 5 bases and 1 base respectively. Its CDR3 holds 15 amino acids, cysteine through phenylalanine. Kept here is only the CDR3 DNA, which spans 45 bases and is read in frame from base 1. The library was produced with the immunoSEQ multiplex PCR assay. Adaptive Biotechnologies carried out high-throughput TCR-beta CDR3 sequencing of genomic DNA for most patients. The original pipeline was this. TCR sequencing data for some 17 patients were retrieved from Adaptive's ImmunoSEQ software; a few other patients were processed with MiXCR and VDJtools. CDR3 nucleotide sequences shared between donor and recipient were removed because their origin could not be assigned. To be classed as alloreactive, a clone needed at least 2-fold expansion over unstimulated cells and a minimum CFSE-low frequency of 0.002% (template counts) or 0.001% (read counts). A clone was considered mappable if detected in the sequenced pre-transplant spleen, lymph node, or MLR CFSE-low populations of the donor or recipient. Cumulative frequency of alloreactive clones was calculated as a percentage of all sequences weighted by copy number. TCRdb stores this immuneACCESS table with in-frame sequences only. Part of the clones is absent; in the studies checked, under half of the shortfall reflects unresolved V genes, and no reason is known for the rest. V, J and clone size are those of that table, while D and trimming were read from the DNA. Here the sample has about 97,000 clones; roughly 90% occur a single time. The top ten constitute around 15% of the sample.

This receptor was identified in a human patient who received an intestinal transplant, so some T cells may come from the graft donor. This chain is built from TRBV5-6 and TRBJ1-2; the D gene assignment is ambiguous. The input for sequencing was PBMCs, taken 450 to 460 days after intestinal transplant. The DNA sequence is TGTGCCAGCAGATTGCAGTTAACTATTAACTATGGCTACACCTTC. Its protein reads: CASRLQLTINYGYTF.